Each of the 31 T cell receptor beta chains below was sequenced from the same sample in a study of radiation and T cells in renal cell carcinoma. Only in-frame clones appear in the TCRdb table, and some are missing; sequencing was by immunoSEQ multiplex PCR. The sample contains roughly 130,000 clones, around four fifths of which appear only once. The time point denotes: blood 2 weeks post-SBRT. Treatment specified: 15 Gy SBRT to primary tumor, nephrectomy 4 weeks later. This specimen consisted of blood, obtained from a patient whose treatment included radiotherapy and nephrectomy. Receptor source: a woman aged 55-75 years with renal cell carcinoma.

In nucleotides, the CDR3 is TGTGCCAGCTCTCCGGGACAGGGTCTTTCGACGCAGTATTTT. Protein sequence: CASSPGQGLSTQYF. The chain employs TRBV6-4 and TRBJ2-3; TRBD1 agrees at 9 bases. This CDR3 spans 14 amino acids. The germline CDR1 and CDR2 sequences are MRHNA and SNTAGT. Trimming took 8 bases from V and 9 from J; bases not matched to a gene: 12.

The chain carries TRBV19 and TRBJ1-5; the D gene is possibly TRBD1 (5 bases). Germline CDR1 and CDR2: LNHDA and SQIVND (reference sequence). Trimming removed 3 bases at V and 2 bases at J, with 11 bases between. This CDR3 contains 15 residues. The CDR3 here is CASSMGEAGNQPQHF. The CDR3 DNA is TGTGCCAGTAGTATGGGGGAAGCCGGCAATCAGCCCCAGCATTTT. Full variable domain (outside the CDR3, taken from reference TRBV19 and TRBJ1-5): DGGITQSPKYLFRKEGQNVTLSCEQNLNHDAMYWYRQDPGQGLRLIYYSQIVNDFQKGDIAEGYSVSREKKESFPLTVTSAQKNPTAFYLCASSMGEAGNQPQHFGDGTRLSIL.

This chain connects TRBV29-1 to TRBJ1-1, with a possible D match to TRBD1 (5 bases). CDR3 length: 11 amino acids. V was clipped by 4 bases and J by 8 bases, with 11 bases between them. In germline, CDR1 is SQVTM, CDR2 ANQGSEA. This CDR3 reads CSVAGYLEAFF. The CDR3 nucleotides are TGCAGCGTTGCAGGGTACCTGGAAGCTTTCTTT.

The chain links TRBV4-1 to TRBJ2-3, with 14 nucleotides matching TRBD2. V lost 0 bases and J lost 1; bases outside the gene matches: 6. The CDR3 loop spans 19 amino acids. Per the germline V gene, CDR1 is MGHRA and CDR2 is YSYEKL. CDR3 residues: CASSQDGTSGSLGTDTQYF. In DNA form, the CDR3 reads TGCGCCAGCAGCCAAGACGGGACTAGCGGGAGTTTGGGCACAGATACGCAGTATTTT.

This chain joins TRBV28 and TRBJ2-1; 10 bases are shared with TRBD2. CDR3 length: 15 amino acids. The V and J ends lost 5 bases and 4 bases, in that order; junction bases with no gene match: 5. The germline V gene encodes CDR1 MDHEN and CDR2 SYDVKM. The CDR3 sequence is CASSLTSGSYNEQFF. The CDR3, as DNA: TGTGCCAGCAGTCTGACTAGCGGGTCTTACAATGAGCAGTTCTTC.

The V call is TRBV2, the J call TRBJ2-3; 9 positions agree with TRBD2. V shed 9 bases, J shed 4 bases, and the junction held 11 bases outside the gene matches. CDR3 length: 15 residues. CDR1 is SNHLY, CDR2 FYNNEI, per germline. As DNA, the CDR3 is TGTGCCAGGCGGGATCCGGGACTAGCCCCAGATACGCAGTATTTT. Residues: CARRDPGLAPDTQYF.

This chain joins TRBV2 and TRBJ2-1; 7 nucleotides agree with TRBD2. This CDR3 is built from 16 residues. After removal of 0 bases from V and 1 base from J, the junction contained 3 bases not matched to a gene. From germline, CDR1 is SNHLY and CDR2 FYNNEI. The CDR3 DNA follows: TGTGCCAGCAGTGAAGCGATACTAGCGTCCTACAATGAGCAGTTCTTC. Translating gives CASSEAILASYNEQFF. Drawing the rest from reference TRBV2 and TRBJ2-1, the complete variable domain is EPEVTQTPSHQVTQMGQEVILRCVPISNHLYFYWYRQILGQKVEFLVSFYNNEISEKSEIFDDQFSVERPDGSNFTLKIRSTKLEDSAMYFCASSEAILASYNEQFFGPGTRLTVL.

This CDR3 reads CASSLTSKDSPLHF. CDR3 in DNA: TGCGCCAGCAGCTTGACAAGCAAGGATTCACCCCTCCACTTT. V usage is TRBV5-1 and J usage is TRBJ1-6, with D hard to call. The germline V gene has CDR1 SGHRS and CDR2 YFSETQ. The V and J ends lost 1 base and 8 bases respectively, with 10 bases between them. This CDR3 contains 14 residues.

The rearrangement links TRBV29-1 to TRBJ2-3; tentatively, D is TRBD2 (5 bases). The germline gives CDR1 SQVTM, CDR2 ANQGSEA. This CDR3 is 11 amino acids long. The V end lost 6 bases, the J end lost 4 bases, and 8 bases lay between the germline ends. CDR3: CSVEGPDTQYF. CDR3 coding DNA: TGCAGCGTCGAGGGCCCAGATACGCAGTATTTT.

The chain employs TRBV28 and TRBJ1-1, with D possibly being TRBD1 (6 bases). Trimming stripped 6 bases from V and 3 bases from J, with 23 bases between. Per the germline V gene, CDR1 is MDHEN and CDR2 is SYDVKM. The CDR3 spans 17 residues. This CDR3 reads CASSPIIGGQRDTEAFF. DNA of the CDR3: TGTGCCAGCAGCCCTATTATCGGGGGGCAGAGAGACACTGAAGCTTTCTTT.

This sequence joins TRBV4-1 and TRBJ1-2, with D uncertain. This CDR3 comprises 14 residues. Per the germline V gene, CDR1 is MGHRA and CDR2 is YSYEKL. Trimming removed 0 bases at V and 4 bases at J, with 9 bases between. The CDR3 DNA reads TGCGCCAGCAGCCAAGAGAACAGTGTCTATGGCTACACCTTC. Amino acids: CASSQENSVYGYTF.

A word on this clone: One end of the junction is discordant with germline, which a read error may explain. The chain links TRBV7-7 to TRBJ2-7; 11 bases are a match to TRBD2. Germline V gene sequence: CDR1 SSHAT, CDR2 FNYEAQ (reference sequence). The CDR3 consists of 18 residues. The CDR3 loop reads CASSPTPAGLAVPYEQYF. DNA of the CDR3: TGTGCTAGCAGCCCAACCCCAGCGGGACTAGCGGTACCCTACGAGCAGTACTTC.

J is TRBJ1-4 and V is TRBV7-9; no clear D. This CDR3 spans 13 amino acids. CDR1 SEHNR and CDR2 FQNEAQ come from the germline V gene (reference sequence). V lost 1 base to trimming and J lost 4 bases, with 4 bases between them. The CDR3 DNA reads as TGTGCCAGCAGCTTAGACATTAATGAAAAACTGTTTTTT. Its protein product is CASSLDINEKLFF.

The count of this clone is one. CDR3 protein: CASHRTRFGYTF. Here the CDR3 DNA reads TGTGCCAGCCACAGAACTCGATTTGGCTACACCTTC. V is TRBV28 and J is TRBJ1-2; D call uncertain. This CDR3 region has 12 residues. Germline CDR1 and CDR2: MDHEN and SYDVKM. Trimming stripped 8 bases from V and 7 bases from J, with 14 bases between.

This sequence joins TRBV10-3 and TRBJ2-7, with TRBD1 matching over 12 bases. The length of the CDR3 is 14 residues. With 8 bases clipped from V and 5 bases from J, the junction kept 7 bases outside the gene matches. Per the germline V gene, CDR1 is ENHRY and CDR2 is SYGVKD. This CDR3 is CAIGGTGGQNEQYF. DNA for the CDR3: TGTGCCATCGGGGGGACAGGGGGCCAGAACGAGCAGTACTTC.

J is TRBJ1-1 and V is TRBV9, with 9 bases fitting TRBD1. Germline V gene data show CDR1 as SGDLS and CDR2 as YYNGEE. The CDR3 has 18 amino acids. Trimming at V came to 3 bases and at J to 0 bases, leaving 12 bases not matched to a gene. Written as DNA, the CDR3 is TGTGCCAGCAGCGGTTTTAGACAGGGGGATTGGATGAACACTGAAGCTTTCTTT. It translates to CASSGFRQGDWMNTEAFF.

This chain links TRBV28 with TRBJ2-2, with TRBD1 as a possible D gene (5 bases). Trimming shortened V by 2 bases and J by 5 bases, and 9 bases separated the two germline ends. This CDR3 contains 14 residues. Germline loops: CDR1 MDHEN, CDR2 SYDVKM. DNA for the CDR3: TGTGCCAGCAGTTTAAGGACAACAACCGGGGAGCTGTTTTTT. Protein sequence: CASSLRTTTGELFF.

The genes are TRBV4-2 and TRBJ2-3; D is perhaps TRBD2 (5 bases). The CDR3 has 15 amino acids. With 3 bases removed from V and 4 bases from J, the gap between germline ends came to 14 bases. Germline V CDR1 and CDR2: LGHNA, YNFKEQ. For the CDR3, the DNA is TGTGCCAGCAGCCAGGAGCCGGGGAGCGCAGATACGCAGTATTTT. As protein: CASSQEPGSADTQYF.

The chain uses TRBV5-5 and TRBJ2-3; no definite D call. The CDR3 runs to 11 residues. V lost 5 bases to trimming and J lost 7 bases, with 8 bases between them. In germline, CDR1 is SGHKS, CDR2 YYEKEE (reference sequence). In nucleotides, the CDR3 is TGTGCCAGCAGTTCCGAGCATACGCAGTATTTT. As protein: CASSSEHTQYF.

This clone was seen a few times. V and J are TRBV21-1 and TRBJ2-7; the table's TRBD2 call for D was not verified on the DNA. TRBV21-1 is designated a pseudogene. The CDR3 consists of 13 residues. CDR3 amino acids: CASSNRSAGEQYF. The DNA for the CDR3 is TGTGCCAGCAGCAATAGGTCAGCGGGCGAGCAGTACTTC.

The count of this clone is one. The chain employs TRBV7-2 and TRBJ2-1; TRBD2 might be the D (6 bases). The germline V gene has CDR1 SGHTA and CDR2 FQGNSA. The CDR3 covers 15 residues. V lost 0 bases and J lost 2, with 8 bases in between. The CDR3 DNA is TGTGCCAGCAGCTTAGCAGGGAGGACCTACAATGAGCAGTTCTTC. This encodes CASSLAGRTYNEQFF.

This clone showed up just once. This rearrangement joins TRBV5-1 to TRBJ2-5; 9 bases fit TRBD2. Germline V gives CDR1 SGHRS, CDR2 YFSETQ. This CDR3 is built from 14 residues. With 4 bases clipped from V and 5 bases from J, the junction kept 6 bases outside the gene matches. CDR3 residues: CASSAGLAMETQYF. For the CDR3, the DNA is TGCGCCAGCAGCGCTGGACTAGCGATGGAGACCCAGTACTTC.

This chain links TRBV27 with TRBJ1-4; tentative D call: TRBD1 (5 bases). Germline V gene data show CDR1 as MNHEY and CDR2 as SMNVEV (reference sequence). V was shortened by 5 bases and J by 4 bases, with 11 bases between the two germline ends. The CDR3 is 14 amino acids. The CDR3 bases are TGTGCCAGCAGTCTGACCGGGGGTAATGAAAAACTGTTTTTT. This translates into CASSLTGGNEKLFF.

This sequence joins TRBV6-1 and TRBJ2-3; a possible D gene is TRBD2 (7 bases). This CDR3 has 15 residues. Germline V gene sequence: CDR1 MNHNS, CDR2 SASEGT. With 6 bases removed from V and 2 bases from J, the gap between germline ends came to 15 bases. Here the CDR3 DNA reads TGTGCCAGCAGGATACAGGGAGGGAACACAGATACGCAGTATTTT. As protein: CASRIQGGNTDTQYF.

The rearrangement joins TRBV5-4 to TRBJ1-5; a possible D gene is TRBD1 (5 bases). The CDR3 covers 15 residues. Germline V CDR1 and CDR2: SGHNT, YYREEE (reference sequence). The ends were cut back, 0 bases at V and 3 bases at J, with 10 bases in the middle. CDR3 nucleotides: TGTGCCAGCAGCTTGGCCACGACAGTCAATCAGCCCCAGCATTTT. Protein: CASSLATTVNQPQHF.

The gene calls are TRBV7-6 and TRBJ2-1; TRBD2 matches at 7 bases. The J segment lost 5 bases and the V segment lost 2 bases, leaving 6 bases of the junction unmatched. Germline loops: CDR1 SGHVS, CDR2 FNYEAQ. This CDR3 spans 15 amino acids. The CDR3 loop reads CASSLRLAGDNEQFF. CDR3 sequence (DNA): TGTGCCAGCAGCTTACGACTAGCCGGCGACAATGAGCAGTTCTTC.

The chain employs TRBV5-1 and TRBJ1-3; 7 bases fit TRBD1. The germline CDR1 and CDR2 sequences are SGHRS and YFSETQ. J gave up 7 bases and V 4 bases, and 8 bases lay outside the gene matches. This CDR3 is built from 14 residues. CDR3 bases: TGCGCCAGCAGCCCTCCGACAGGGAGTAACACCATATATTTT. It translates to CASSPPTGSNTIYF.

For the CDR3, the DNA is TGTGCCAGTATCCTAAATTCCCACACTGAAGCTTTCTTT. Translation: CASILNSHTEAFF. The V gene is TRBV19, the J gene TRBJ1-1; D unclear. The CDR3 loop spans 13 amino acids. Germline CDR1 and CDR2: LNHDA and SQIVND (reference sequence). The V gene lost 7 bases and the J gene lost 3 bases, with 12 bases spanning the gap.

The gene calls are TRBV18 and TRBJ2-5, with 10 bases that match TRBD1. V shed 6 bases, J shed 1 base, and the junction held 5 bases outside the gene matches. The CDR3 runs 15 residues. In germline, CDR1 is KGHSH, CDR2 LQKENI. CDR3 sequence (DNA): TGTGCCAGCTCCGGACGGACAGGGGGCCAAGAGACCCAGTACTTC. Its protein is CASSGRTGGQETQYF.

J is TRBJ2-2 and V is TRBV19; no firm D call. Germline CDR1 reads LNHDA; CDR2 reads SQIVND (reference sequence). Trimming took 10 bases from V and 0 from J, leaving 15 bases between them. The CDR3 totals 15 residues. CDR3 nucleotide sequence: TGTGCCACCAAAATGAACGGCGCGAACACCGGGGAGCTGTTTTTT. Translated, it gives CATKMNGANTGELFF.

The J gene is TRBJ2-6, the V gene TRBV29-1; D gene ambiguous. Germline V gene lookup returns CDR1 SQVTM and CDR2 ANQGSEA. V lost 6 bases to trimming and J lost 0 bases, with 6 bases between them. The CDR3 contains 13 residues. The CDR3 coding sequence is TGCAGCGTCCAGAGCTCTGGGGCCAACGTCCTGACTTTC. Protein product: CSVQSSGANVLTF.